The rows below give T cell receptor beta chains drawn from one sample of a study of brain T cells in children with intractable seizures. Assay used: immunoSEQ multiplex PCR; TCRdb lists only in-frame clones, some missing. The sample has a few hundred thousand clones, 93% seen once. The material was peripheral blood, obtained more than 4 months after surgery. Receptor source: a boy younger than two with tuberous sclerosis and intractable seizures. The CDR3 runs from the conserved cysteine through the conserved F or W. The D gene is left open where the match is weak. The size field is filled for only some rows; it gives once, few, many or a size class.

j_call: TRBJ1-2; d_call: -; v_call: TRBV2; clone_size: -; cdr3_nt: TGTGCCAGCAGTGAACAGTCCGTGAACTACACCTTC; cdr3_aa: CASSEQSVNYTF
j_call: TRBJ2-1; d_call: TRBD1; v_call: TRBV9; clone_size: -; cdr3_nt: TGTGCCAGCAGCTCCTCCCCCATGACAGGGACCGTATACAATGAGCAGTTCTTC; cdr3_aa: CASSSSPMTGTVYNEQFF
j_call: TRBJ2-7; d_call: TRBD1; v_call: TRBV7-9; clone_size: -; cdr3_nt: TGTGCCAGCAGCTGGACAGGGAGGTTCGACGAGCAGTACTTC; cdr3_aa: CASSWTGRFDEQYF
j_call: TRBJ1-2; d_call: -; v_call: TRBV6-1; clone_size: -; cdr3_nt: TGTGCCAGCAGTGAAGGCTATGGCTACACCTTC; cdr3_aa: CASSEGYGYTF
j_call: TRBJ2-7; d_call: -; v_call: TRBV19; clone_size: -; cdr3_nt: TGTGCCACCCACAGGGCCAGGGAGTACTTC; cdr3_aa: CATHRAREYF
j_call: TRBJ2-7; d_call: -; v_call: TRBV13; clone_size: -; cdr3_nt: TGTGCCAGCAGCTTAGGGGGGCAGTCCCTCAACTACGAGCAGTACTTC; cdr3_aa: CASSLGGQSLNYEQYF
j_call: TRBJ2-7; d_call: -; v_call: TRBV9; clone_size: -; cdr3_nt: TGTGCCAGCAGCCGGGCTGGCTACGAGCAGTACTTC; cdr3_aa: CASSRAGYEQYF
j_call: TRBJ2-1; d_call: -; v_call: TRBV10-1; clone_size: -; cdr3_nt: TGCGCCAGCAGTGAGTCAAGGCGAAACAATGAGCAGTTCTTC; cdr3_aa: CASSESRRNNEQFF
j_call: TRBJ2-2; d_call: TRBD1; v_call: TRBV7-9; clone_size: once; cdr3_nt: TGTGCCAGCAGCTTAAGGCAGGGGGCCCTCCTCGCGAACACCGGGGAGCTGTTTTTT; cdr3_aa: CASSLRQGALLANTGELFF
j_call: TRBJ2-7; d_call: -; v_call: TRBV9; clone_size: -; cdr3_nt: TGTGCCAGCAGCGACAATGACGGCGCGGGCAGTTACGAGCAGTACTTC; cdr3_aa: CASSDNDGAGSYEQYF